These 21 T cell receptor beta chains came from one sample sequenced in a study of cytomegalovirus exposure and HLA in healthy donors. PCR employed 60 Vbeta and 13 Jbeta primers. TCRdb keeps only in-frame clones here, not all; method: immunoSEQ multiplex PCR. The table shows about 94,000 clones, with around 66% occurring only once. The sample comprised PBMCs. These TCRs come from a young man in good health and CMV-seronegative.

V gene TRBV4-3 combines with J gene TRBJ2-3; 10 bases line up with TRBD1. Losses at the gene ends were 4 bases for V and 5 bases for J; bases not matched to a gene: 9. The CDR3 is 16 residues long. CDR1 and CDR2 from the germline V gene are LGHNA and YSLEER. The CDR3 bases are TGCGCCAGCAGCCCCCGGACAGGGGGTGATCGAGATACGCAGTATTTT. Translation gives CASSPRTGGDRDTQYF.

The CDR3 spells CASNPDRGHYGYTF. In DNA, the CDR3 is TGTGCCAGCAACCCGGACAGGGGGCACTATGGCTACACCTTC. The chain is built from TRBV6-5 and TRBJ1-2; the match to TRBD1 covers 11 bases. Germline trimming cut 7 bases from V and 3 bases from J; bases unmatched to any gene: 4. CDR1 is MNHEY and CDR2 is SVGAGI in the germline V gene. The CDR3 totals 14 residues.

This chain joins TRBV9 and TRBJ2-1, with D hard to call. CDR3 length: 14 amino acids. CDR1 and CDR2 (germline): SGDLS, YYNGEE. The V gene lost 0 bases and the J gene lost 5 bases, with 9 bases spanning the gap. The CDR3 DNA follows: TGTGCCAGCAGCGTAGTTGCGAAAGACAATGAGCAGTTCTTC. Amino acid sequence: CASSVVAKDNEQFF.

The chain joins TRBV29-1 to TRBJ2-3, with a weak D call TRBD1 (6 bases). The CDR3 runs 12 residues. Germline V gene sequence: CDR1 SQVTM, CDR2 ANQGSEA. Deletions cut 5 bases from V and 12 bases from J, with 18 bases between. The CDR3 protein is CSVPQGIEAQYF. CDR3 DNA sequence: TGCAGCGTTCCGCAGGGGATTGAAGCCCAGTATTTT.

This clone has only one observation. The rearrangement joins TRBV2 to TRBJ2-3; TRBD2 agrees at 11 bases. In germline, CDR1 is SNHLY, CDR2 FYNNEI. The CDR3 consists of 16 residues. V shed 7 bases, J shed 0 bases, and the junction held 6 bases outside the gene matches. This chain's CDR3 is CASTRGTSGSTDTQYF. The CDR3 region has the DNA TGTGCCAGCACTAGAGGGACTAGCGGTAGCACAGATACGCAGTATTTT.

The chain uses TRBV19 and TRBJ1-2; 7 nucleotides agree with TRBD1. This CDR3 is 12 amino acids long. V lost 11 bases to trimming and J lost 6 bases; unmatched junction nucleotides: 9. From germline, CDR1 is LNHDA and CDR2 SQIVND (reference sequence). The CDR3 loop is CAGITQGDGYTF. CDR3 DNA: TGTGCCGGGATTACTCAGGGGGATGGCTACACCTTC.

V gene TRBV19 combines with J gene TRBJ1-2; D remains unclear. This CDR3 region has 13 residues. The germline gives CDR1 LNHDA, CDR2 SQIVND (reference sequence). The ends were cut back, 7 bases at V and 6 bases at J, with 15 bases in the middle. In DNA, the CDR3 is TGTGCCAGTAACATGGGAGGGTGGGATGGCTACACCTTC. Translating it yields CASNMGGWDGYTF. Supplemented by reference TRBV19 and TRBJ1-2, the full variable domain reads DGGITQSPKYLFRKEGQNVTLSCEQNLNHDAMYWYRQDPGQGLRLIYYSQIVNDFQKGDIAEGYSVSREKKESFPLTVTSAQKNPTAFYLCASNMGGWDGYTFGSGTRLTVV.

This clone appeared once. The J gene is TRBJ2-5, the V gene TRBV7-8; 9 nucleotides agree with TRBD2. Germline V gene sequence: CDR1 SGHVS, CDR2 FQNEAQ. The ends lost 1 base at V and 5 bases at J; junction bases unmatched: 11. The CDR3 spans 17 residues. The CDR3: CASSLVLAGWVGETQYF. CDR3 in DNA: TGTGCCAGCAGCTTAGTCCTAGCGGGATGGGTTGGTGAGACCCAGTACTTC.

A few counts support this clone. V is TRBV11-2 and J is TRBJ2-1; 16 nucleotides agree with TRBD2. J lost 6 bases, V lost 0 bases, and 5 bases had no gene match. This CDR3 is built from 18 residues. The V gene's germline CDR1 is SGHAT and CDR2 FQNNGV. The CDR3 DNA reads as TGTGCCAGCAGCTTAGATCTGGGACTAGCGGGGGGGCTCAATGAGCAGTTCTTC. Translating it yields CASSLDLGLAGGLNEQFF.

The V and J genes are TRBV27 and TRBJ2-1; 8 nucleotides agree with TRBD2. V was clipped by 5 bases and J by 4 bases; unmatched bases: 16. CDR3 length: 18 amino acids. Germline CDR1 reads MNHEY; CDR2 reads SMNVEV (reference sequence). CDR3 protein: CASSTPTNSREEYNEQFF. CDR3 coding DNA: TGTGCCAGCAGTACCCCCACCAACTCGCGGGAGGAGTACAATGAGCAGTTCTTC.

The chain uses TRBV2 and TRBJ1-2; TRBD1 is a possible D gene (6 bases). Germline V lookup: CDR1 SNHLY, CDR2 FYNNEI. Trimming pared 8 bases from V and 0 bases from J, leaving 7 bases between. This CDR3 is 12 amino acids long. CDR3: CASRQANYGYTF. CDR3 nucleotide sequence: TGTGCCAGCCGACAGGCTAACTATGGCTACACCTTC.

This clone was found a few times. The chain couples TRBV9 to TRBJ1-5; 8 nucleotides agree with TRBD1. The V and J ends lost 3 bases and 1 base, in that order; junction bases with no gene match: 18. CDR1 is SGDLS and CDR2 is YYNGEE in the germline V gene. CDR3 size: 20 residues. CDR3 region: CASSARRLDRVRLSNQPQHF. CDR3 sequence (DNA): TGTGCCAGCAGCGCCCGTCGCCTGGACAGGGTAAGATTAAGCAATCAGCCCCAGCATTTT.

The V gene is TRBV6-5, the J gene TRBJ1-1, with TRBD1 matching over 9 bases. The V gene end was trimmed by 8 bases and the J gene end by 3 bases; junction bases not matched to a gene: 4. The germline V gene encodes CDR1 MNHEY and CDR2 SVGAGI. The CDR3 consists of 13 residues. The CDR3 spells CASGDREDTEAFF. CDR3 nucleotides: TGTGCCAGCGGGGACAGGGAGGACACTGAAGCTTTCTTT.

This CDR3 reads CASSVWGLGANVLTF. The CDR3 DNA reads TGTGCCAGCAGCGTCTGGGGGCTTGGGGCCAACGTCCTGACTTTC. The chain recombines TRBV9 with TRBJ2-6, with D tentatively TRBD1 (6 bases). V shed 2 bases and J shed 3 bases, with 9 bases lying between them. Germline V gene data show CDR1 as SGDLS and CDR2 as YYNGEE. This CDR3 has 15 amino acids.

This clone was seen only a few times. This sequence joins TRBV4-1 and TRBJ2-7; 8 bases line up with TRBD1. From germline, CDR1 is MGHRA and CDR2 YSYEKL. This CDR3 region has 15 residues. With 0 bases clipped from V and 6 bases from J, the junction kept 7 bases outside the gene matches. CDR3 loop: CASSQESGGHREQYF. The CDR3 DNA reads TGCGCCAGCAGCCAAGAGTCAGGGGGCCATCGCGAGCAGTACTTC.

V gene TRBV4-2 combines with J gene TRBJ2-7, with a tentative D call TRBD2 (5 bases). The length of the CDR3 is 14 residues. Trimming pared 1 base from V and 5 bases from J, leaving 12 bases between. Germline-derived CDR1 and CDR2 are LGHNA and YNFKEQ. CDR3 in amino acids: CASSQVRGRDEQYF. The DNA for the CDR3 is TGTGCCAGCAGCCAAGTGAGAGGGCGGGACGAGCAGTACTTC.

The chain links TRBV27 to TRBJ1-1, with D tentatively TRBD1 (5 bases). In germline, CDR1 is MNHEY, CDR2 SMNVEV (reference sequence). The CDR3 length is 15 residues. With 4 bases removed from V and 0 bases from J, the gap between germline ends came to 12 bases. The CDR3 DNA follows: TGTGCCAGCAGTTCACGACAGTTACTGAACACTGAAGCTTTCTTT. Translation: CASSSRQLLNTEAFF.

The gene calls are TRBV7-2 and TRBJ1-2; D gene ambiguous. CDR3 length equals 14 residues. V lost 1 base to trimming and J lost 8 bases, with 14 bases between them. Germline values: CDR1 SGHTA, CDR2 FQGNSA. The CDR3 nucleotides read TGTGCCAGCAGCTTAGGTGTCGGAGTGGTAGGCTACACCTTC. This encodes CASSLGVGVVGYTF.

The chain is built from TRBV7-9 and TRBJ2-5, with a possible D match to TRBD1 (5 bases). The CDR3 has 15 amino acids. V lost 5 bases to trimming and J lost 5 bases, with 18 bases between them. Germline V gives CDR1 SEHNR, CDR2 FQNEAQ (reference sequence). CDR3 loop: CASSPPRWGSETQYF. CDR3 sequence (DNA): TGTGCCAGCAGCCCACCGCGTTGGGGCTCGGAGACCCAGTACTTC.

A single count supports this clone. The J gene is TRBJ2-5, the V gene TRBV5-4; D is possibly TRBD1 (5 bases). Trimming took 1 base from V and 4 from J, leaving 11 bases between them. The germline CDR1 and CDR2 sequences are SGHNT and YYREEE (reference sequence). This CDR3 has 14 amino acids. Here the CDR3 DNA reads TGTGCCAGCAGCTTGCCTGACAGTCCAGAGACCCAGTACTTC. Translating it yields CASSLPDSPETQYF.

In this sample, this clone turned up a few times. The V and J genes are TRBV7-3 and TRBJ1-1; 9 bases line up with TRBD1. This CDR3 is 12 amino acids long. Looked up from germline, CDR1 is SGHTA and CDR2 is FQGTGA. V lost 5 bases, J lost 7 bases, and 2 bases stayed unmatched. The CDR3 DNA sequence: TGTGCCAGCAGCAAGACAGGGGGTGAAGCTTTCTTT. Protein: CASSKTGGEAFF.